The source of this T cell receptor (beta chain) is a study of T cells after yellow fever vaccination. Production of TCR cDNA was by 5'RACE template switching, which also added a universal primer site and UMIs. Using its own MiXCR run on the 5' RACE reads, TCRdb lists one record per CDR3 protein. The repertoire includes fewer than 450,000 distinct CDR3 sequences, around 4.1% of them detected once, and approximately 24% sits in the top ten. This clonotype was found a few times. Its antigen is undetermined. V dropped 6 bases and J dropped 1 base, with 13 bases sitting between them. The CDR3 is 14 residues long. Looked up from germline, CDR1 is SGHRS and CDR2 is YFSETQ. Notes on the study in general: Subsequent booster samples again held most clones from primary vaccination (96% CD4, 88% CD8).

The chain uses TRBV5-1 and TRBJ2-5; D unclear. Sequenced material: PBMCs, taken 5 days after the yellow fever booster vaccination. This receptor was obtained from a man younger than 35 who received the YFV17D yellow fever vaccine. The CDR3 coding sequence is TGCGCCAGCACTGTGGCAGTACCCCAAGAGACCCAGTACTTC. Its protein product is CASTVAVPQETQYF.